The 13 T cell receptor beta chains listed next were all sequenced from one sample in a study of response to subunit inactivated influenza vaccine. TCRdb fed the RT-PCR reads into MiXCR, producing one record per CDR3 protein. The data show hundreds of thousands of distinct CDR3 sequences, about 14% seen once. The sample in question was PBMCs from blood, obtained less than 15 days before vaccination. These receptors came from a man aged 50-60 years who received an inactivated influenza vaccine.

This clonotype was recorded at least ten times. This chain connects TRBV27 to TRBJ2-1; 8 bases agree with TRBD2. Germline-derived CDR1 and CDR2 are MNHEY and SMNVEV (reference sequence). The CDR3 runs 15 residues. J lost 4 bases, V lost 3 bases, and 5 bases had no gene match. The CDR3 nucleotides are TGTGCCAGCAGTTTTGCGGGAGGTCGTTACAATGAGCAGTTCTTC. Its translation: CASSFAGGRYNEQFF.

This chain connects TRBV3-1 to TRBJ2-1; 9 nucleotides line up with TRBD2. Germline CDR1 is LGHDT and CDR2 is YNNKEL (reference sequence). Losses at the gene ends were 1 base for V and 6 bases for J; bases not matched to a gene: 7. The CDR3 runs to 16 residues. CDR3 region: CASSQVRGRAANEQFF. The CDR3 DNA sequence: TGTGCCAGCAGCCAAGTCCGCGGGAGGGCCGCCAATGAGCAGTTCTTC.

This chain links TRBV14 with TRBJ2-5; 9 bases map to TRBD2. There are 17 residues in the CDR3. Germline V lookup: CDR1 SGHDN, CDR2 FVKESK. V lost 4 bases to trimming and J lost 1 base; unmatched junction nucleotides: 10. The CDR3 coding sequence is TGTGCCAGCAGCCCACTGAGGAGCGGGAGGCGCCAAGAGACCCAGTACTTC. This gives the protein CASSPLRSGRRQETQYF.

This clonotype was seen only a few times. The V gene is TRBV27, the J gene TRBJ2-7, with 11 bases matching TRBD1. V was pared by 8 bases and J by 6 bases, with 9 bases of the junction left unmatched. CDR1 MNHEY and CDR2 SMNVEV come from the germline V gene (reference sequence). CDR3 size: 14 residues. Written as DNA, the CDR3 is TGTGCCAGCGCGGACAGGGGGCGCTCAGGCGAGCAGTACTTC. Its protein product is CASADRGRSGEQYF.

The sample holds many counts of this clonotype. The chain links TRBV6-5 to TRBJ1-2, with D uncertain. This CDR3 has 15 residues. Trimming took 0 bases from V and 3 from J, leaving 11 bases between them. Germline CDR1 and CDR2: MNHEY and SVGAGI. The CDR3, as DNA: TGTGCCAGCAGTTACTCGAAACTCACGGACTATGGCTACACCTTC. The encoded protein is CASSYSKLTDYGYTF.

This chain uses TRBV20-1 with TRBJ2-7; D is unresolved. The CDR3 extends over 10 amino acids. Per the germline V gene, CDR1 is DFQATT and CDR2 is SNEGSKA (reference sequence). Trimming left V 3 bases short and J 6 bases short, with 6 bases between. CDR3 coding DNA: TGCAGTGCTAGTACGCGCGAGCAGTACTTC. Its translation is CSASTREQYF.

This rearrangement joins TRBV2 to TRBJ1-2; no clear D. Germline V CDR1 and CDR2: SNHLY, FYNNEI. V was cut by 4 bases and J by 3 bases, with 9 bases left in between. This CDR3 contains 13 residues. The CDR3 DNA follows: TGTGCCAGCAGTGCCGTGGAGGACTATGGCTACACCTTC. Protein: CASSAVEDYGYTF.

This clonotype was counted between two and nine times. The chain is built from TRBV4-2 and TRBJ2-5; D is unclear. The V and J ends lost 0 bases and 9 bases respectively, with 8 bases between them. CDR3 size: 12 residues. Germline V lookup: CDR1 LGHNA, CDR2 YNFKEQ. The CDR3 bases are TGTGCCAGCAGCCAAGATACGGCGCCCCAGTACTTC. Translated, it gives CASSQDTAPQYF.

The V call is TRBV7-9, the J call TRBJ2-1; D may be TRBD2 (6 bases). This CDR3 region has 16 residues. The V gene lost 5 bases and the J gene lost 8 bases, with 22 bases spanning the gap. Germline values: CDR1 SEHNR, CDR2 FQNEAQ (reference sequence). The CDR3 loop reads CASSPRGGTLWYEQFF. CDR3 bases: TGTGCCAGCAGCCCAAGAGGCGGGACCCTTTGGTATGAGCAGTTCTTC.

This clonotype was counted a few times. The genes are TRBV29-1 and TRBJ2-5; weak D call: TRBD2 (5 bases). Trimming removed 7 bases at V and 3 bases at J, with 18 bases between. Germline CDR1 and CDR2: SQVTM and ANQGSEA. This CDR3 has 14 residues. The DNA of the CDR3 is TGCAGCGAACCAACCTCGGACTCGAAAGAGACCCAGTACTTC. Translation gives CSEPTSDSKETQYF.

This clonotype has a handful of counts. The gene calls are TRBV2 and TRBJ1-1; D gene unclear. The V and J ends lost 6 bases and 1 base respectively, with 12 bases between them. From germline, CDR1 is SNHLY and CDR2 FYNNEI. The CDR3 length is 14 residues. In DNA form, the CDR3 reads TGTGCCAGCAGACTTTCGGTCCAGAACACTGAAGCTTTCTTT. It is translated as CASRLSVQNTEAFF. Filled out from reference TRBV2 and TRBJ1-1, the complete variable domain reads EPEVTQTPSHQVTQMGQEVILRCVPISNHLYFYWYRQILGQKVEFLVSFYNNEISEKSEIFDDQFSVERPDGSNFTLKIRSTKLEDSAMYFCASRLSVQNTEAFFGQGTRLTVV.

This clonotype was seen many times. The genes are TRBV12-3 or TRBV12-4 and TRBJ2-7; unclear D gene. V was cut by 6 bases and J by 2 bases, with 14 bases left in between. The length of the CDR3 is 14 residues. CDR3 amino acids: CASRPEAETYEQYF. CDR3 nucleotide sequence: TGTGCCAGCAGGCCCGAAGCAGAGACCTACGAGCAGTACTTC.

This chain joins TRBV27 and TRBJ1-4; 10 bases line up with TRBD1. The CDR3 totals 15 residues. Germline assignment: CDR1 MNHEY and CDR2 SMNVEV (reference sequence). The J segment lost 5 bases and the V segment lost 7 bases, leaving 7 bases of the junction unmatched. DNA of the CDR3: TGTGCCAGCACCTCGACAGGGGGCTGGAATGAAAAACTGTTTTTT. Its protein is CASTSTGGWNEKLFF.